This TCR beta chain was sequenced for a study of lymphopenia after photon versus proton radiotherapy. Study-level findings and limits: Photon-treated patients lost naive T cells and TCR diversity; proton-treated stayed stable. After the lymphocyte nadir, photon-treated repertoires showed oligoclonal expansion, especially of CD8+ Temra cells. A bigger post-nadir fall in TCR diversity correlated inversely with survival time in deceased patients. Authors raise, but do not show, better survival with proton therapy.

TCRdb's table, derived via immunoSEQ multiplex PCR, lists solely in-frame clones and lacks some. This sample has roughly 41,000 clones, with approximately 87% found just once. Concerning this clone: No antigen is known for it.

Per germline, CDR1 SGHAT and CDR2 FQNNGV. V was clipped by 2 bases and J by 5 bases; unmatched bases: 15. The CDR3 runs to 19 residues. The material was peripheral blood, obtained from a patient treated with photon-based radiotherapy. The chain joins TRBV11-2 to TRBJ2-1, with TRBD2 matching over 10 bases. This receptor was identified in a middle-aged man with gastric cancer. As DNA, the CDR3 is TGTGCCAGCAGCTTAAGGCCTAGCGGGAGTATGCCCTCACACAATGAGCAGTTCTTC. It translates to CASSLRPSGSMPSHNEQFF.